These 19 T cell receptor beta chains came from one sample sequenced in a study of PD-1 blockade in mismatch repair-deficient tumors. Profiled with immunoSEQ multiplex PCR; TCRdb holds only in-frame clones, not every one. The table includes around 30,000 clones, over 80% detected once. This specimen was PBMCs, taken less than 7 weeks after starting pembrolizumab. These receptors were obtained from an adult with mismatch repair-deficient cancer.

V and J are TRBV28 and TRBJ2-2; tentative D call: TRBD2 (5 bases). V lost 1 base and J lost 1, with 7 bases in between. The CDR3 has 15 amino acids. The germline gives CDR1 MDHEN, CDR2 SYDVKM. CDR3 sequence: CASSLFAGNTGELFF. In DNA form, the CDR3 reads TGTGCCAGCAGTTTATTTGCGGGGAACACCGGGGAGCTGTTTTTT.

The chain has TRBV2 and TRBJ1-3; tentative D call: TRBD1 (6 bases). This CDR3 region has 16 residues. V was trimmed by 7 bases and J by 2 bases, leaving 18 bases between them. Per germline, CDR1 SNHLY and CDR2 FYNNEI. CDR3 sequence reads: CASNTWTADTGNTIYF. The CDR3 nucleotides are TGTGCCAGCAACACTTGGACAGCCGACACTGGAAACACCATATATTTT.

The chain combines TRBV5-6 with TRBJ1-2; a weak D match, TRBD1 (6 bases). The CDR3 sequence is 12 residues long. Looked up from germline, CDR1 is SGHDT and CDR2 is YYEEEE. The V and J ends lost 2 bases and 8 bases respectively, with 10 bases between them. CDR3 amino acids: CASSFNREGYTF. CDR3 bases: TGTGCCAGCAGCTTTAACAGGGAAGGCTACACCTTC. The variable domain in full, completed from reference TRBV5-6 and TRBJ1-2, reads DAGVTQSPTHLIKTRGQQVTLRCSPKSGHDTVSWYQQALGQGPQFIFQYYEEEERQRGNFPDRFSGHQFPNYSSELNVNALLLGDSALYLCASSFNREGYTFGSGTRLTVV.

The V gene is TRBV9, the J gene TRBJ2-5, with 10 positions matching TRBD1. The V gene end was trimmed by 4 bases and the J gene end by 3 bases; junction bases not matched to a gene: 6. Germline V gene sequence: CDR1 SGDLS, CDR2 YYNGEE. CDR3 length: 15 residues. CDR3 sequence: CASSTGQGVEETQYF. The CDR3 DNA reads TGTGCCAGCAGCACAGGACAGGGGGTGGAAGAGACCCAGTACTTC.

The chain joins TRBV10-1 to TRBJ2-1, with 10 bases fitting TRBD2. Germline V gene sequence: CDR1 WNHNN, CDR2 SYGVQD (reference sequence). The V and J ends lost 3 bases and 4 bases, in that order; junction bases with no gene match: 0. The CDR3 is 14 amino acids. This CDR3 is CASSEAGGYNEQFF. As DNA, the CDR3 is TGCGCCAGCAGTGAAGCGGGAGGGTACAATGAGCAGTTCTTC.

This sequence joins TRBV6-1 and TRBJ1-3; D possibly corresponds to TRBD1 (6 bases). CDR1 is MNHNS and CDR2 is SASEGT in the germline V gene. This CDR3 has 18 residues. Trimming cost V 1 base and J 0 bases, with 16 bases left between them. The CDR3 DNA reads as TGTGCCAGCAGTGAAGTACTTAGACAGGTCCGCTCTGGAAACACCATATATTTT. This codes for CASSEVLRQVRSGNTIYF.

This clone was detected a few times. The chain links TRBV5-1 to TRBJ2-1, with TRBD2 matching 8 bases. Trimming took 4 bases from V and 4 from J; bases not matched to a gene: 10. Looked up from germline, CDR1 is SGHRS and CDR2 is YFSETQ. CDR3 length: 16 amino acids. In DNA, the CDR3 is TGCGCCAGCAGCCTGGAGGGGACTAGTCTGTACAATGAGCAGTTCTTC. Its translation is CASSLEGTSLYNEQFF.

This clone was picked up a small number of times. The chain has TRBV9 and TRBJ2-7, with 13 positions matching TRBD2. The CDR3 sequence is 14 residues long. V lost 3 bases and J lost 7; bases outside the gene matches: 4. Germline V gives CDR1 SGDLS, CDR2 YYNGEE. CDR3 nucleotide sequence: TGTGCCAGCAGCGCCACGGGACTAGCGGGGGAGCAGTACTTC. Amino acids: CASSATGLAGEQYF.

This chain joins TRBV23-1 and TRBJ1-2; 8 positions match TRBD1. Being an ORF, TRBV23-1 has a function that is uncertain. This CDR3 region has 15 residues. With V trimmed by 3 bases and J by 6 bases, 9 bases remained unmatched. The CDR3: CASSHPGQGANGYTF. The CDR3 DNA sequence: TGCGCCAGCAGTCACCCGGGGCAGGGGGCTAATGGCTACACCTTC.

The rearrangement uses TRBV5-1 and TRBJ1-4, with 8 bases aligning to TRBD1. Germline CDR1 is SGHRS and CDR2 is YFSETQ. There are 14 residues in the CDR3. J gave up 12 bases and V 4 bases, and 11 bases lay outside the gene matches. CDR3 coding DNA: TGCGCCAGCAGCCCCGGACAGGGACGGGAGGAACTGTTTTTT. This gives the protein CASSPGQGREELFF.

This clone was counted a single time. V is TRBV7-6 and J is TRBJ2-1; 9 bases align to TRBD2. CDR3 length: 18 amino acids. In germline, CDR1 is SGHVS, CDR2 FNYEAQ. V gave up 2 bases and J gave up 7 bases; unmatched junction bases: 15. The CDR3 protein is CASSLMAPLSGSGNEQFF. CDR3 bases: TGTGCCAGCAGCTTAATGGCCCCTCTTAGCGGGAGTGGAAATGAGCAGTTCTTC.

The genes are TRBV5-1 and TRBJ2-1; 9 bases match TRBD2. V lost 4 bases, J lost 2 bases, and 7 bases stayed unmatched. This CDR3 region has 16 residues. Germline CDR1 reads SGHRS; CDR2 reads YFSETQ. CDR3 region: CASSPLTSGAYNEQFF. Written as DNA, the CDR3 is TGCGCCAGCAGCCCGCTGACTAGCGGAGCCTACAATGAGCAGTTCTTC.

The gene calls are TRBV6-5 and TRBJ2-1; possible D gene TRBD2, 5 bases. The CDR3 runs to 16 residues. Trimming removed 0 bases from V and 2 bases from J, with 11 bases in between. The germline gives CDR1 MNHEY, CDR2 SVGAGI. CDR3 sequence (DNA): TGTGCCAGCAGTTACTCGTCTAGCCCCCCCTACAATGAGCAGTTCTTC. Protein product: CASSYSSSPPYNEQFF.

V gene TRBV27 combines with J gene TRBJ2-1; 10 positions agree with TRBD1. The V gene end was trimmed by 3 bases and the J gene end by 8 bases; junction bases not matched to a gene: 10. The CDR3 has 16 amino acids. Germline V gene sequence: CDR1 MNHEY, CDR2 SMNVEV (reference sequence). The CDR3 spells CASSLATGGWSDEQFF. In nucleotides, the CDR3 is TGTGCCAGCAGTTTGGCGACAGGGGGCTGGTCCGATGAGCAGTTCTTC.

The V gene is TRBV9, the J gene TRBJ2-7; possibly TRBD2 for D (6 bases). CDR3 size: 14 residues. Germline values: CDR1 SGDLS, CDR2 YYNGEE. V lost 4 bases and J 5 bases, leaving 16 bases between the germline ends. Written as DNA, the CDR3 is TGTGCCAGCAGCCACCACGGGGGTTGGGACGAGCAGTACTTC. Translated, it gives CASSHHGGWDEQYF.

The chain links TRBV18 to TRBJ2-6, with D unresolved. V shed 2 bases and J shed 2 bases, with 4 bases lying between them. Germline V CDR1 and CDR2: KGHSH, LQKENI. The CDR3 covers 14 residues. The chain's CDR3 is CASSPLAGANVLTF. As DNA, the CDR3 is TGTGCCAGCTCACCATTAGCTGGGGCCAACGTCCTGACTTTC.

The rearrangement uses TRBV6-5 and TRBJ1-1; D is uncertain. V was cut by 6 bases and J by 1 base, with 12 bases left in between. CDR3 length: 14 amino acids. The germline V gene has CDR1 MNHEY and CDR2 SVGAGI. The CDR3 DNA reads TGTGCCAGCAGCCTACGGGGAGGGAACACTGAAGCTTTCTTT. This gives the protein CASSLRGGNTEAFF.

V is TRBV28 and J is TRBJ2-7, with D possibly matching TRBD1 (5 bases). This CDR3 has 14 residues. Trimming left V 6 bases short and J 0 bases short, with 12 bases between. CDR1 is MDHEN, CDR2 SYDVKM, per germline. Written as DNA, the CDR3 is TGTGCCAGCAGCAGTGGGGCCAGCTCCTACGAGCAGTACTTC. This sequence encodes CASSSGASSYEQYF.

The V call is TRBV27, the J call TRBJ2-1; 12 positions match TRBD2. J gave up 3 bases and V 10 bases, and 10 bases lay outside the gene matches. The CDR3 is 16 amino acids. In germline, CDR1 is MNHEY, CDR2 SMNVEV (reference sequence). CDR3 in amino acids: CATSTSGSHDYNEQFF. The CDR3 nucleotides are TGTGCCACCTCGACTAGCGGGAGCCATGACTACAATGAGCAGTTCTTC.